The 30 T cell receptor beta chains reported below all come from one sample, sequenced in a study of identical twins. TCRdb re-analysed the 5' RACE reads in MiXCR, keeping a single row per CDR3 protein. Counted here are about 900,000 distinct CDR3 sequences, 9% to 15% occurring once; the ten biggest clones make up around 1.5%. This sample was shared with a second study, whose subject was yellow fever vaccine responses in identical twins.

The sample taken for sequencing was PBMCs. The receptors here all came from a young woman in good health.

The rearrangement links TRBV6-1 to TRBJ2-3, with D tentatively TRBD1 (5 bases). V was clipped by 5 bases and J by 0 bases, with 15 bases between them. Germline CDR1 and CDR2: MNHNS and SASEGT. The length of the CDR3 is 16 residues. As DNA, the CDR3 is TGTGCCAGCAGTCGATCTACGACAGTTAGCACAGATACGCAGTATTTT. Translated: CASSRSTTVSTDTQYF.

This chain links TRBV28 with TRBJ2-2; D is undetermined. This CDR3 is built from 13 residues. The germline CDR1 and CDR2 sequences are MDHEN and SYDVKM. The ends were cut back, 5 bases at V and 6 bases at J, with 10 bases in the middle. The CDR3 reads CASSAKRAGELFF. The DNA of the CDR3 is TGTGCCAGCAGTGCAAAACGGGCCGGGGAGCTGTTTTTT.

This clonotype was seen ten or more times. CDR3 nucleotides: TGTGCCAGCAGTTTACGGCAACGGAGCTCCTACAATGAGCAGTTCTTC. Its translation is CASSLRQRSSYNEQFF. The chain couples TRBV12-3 or TRBV12-4 to TRBJ2-1; D not resolved. V lost 2 bases to trimming and J lost 0 bases, with 11 bases between them. The CDR3 consists of 16 residues.

V and J are TRBV20-1 and TRBJ1-5; D is unclear. CDR3 length: 15 amino acids. Trimming removed 6 bases from V and 1 base from J, with 16 bases in between. The germline gives CDR1 DFQATT, CDR2 SNEGSKA (reference sequence). CDR3 protein: CSAKRLGGSNQPQHF. The CDR3 nucleotides read TGCAGTGCGAAGCGCCTGGGAGGAAGCAATCAGCCCCAGCATTTT.

This clonotype appeared a few times. V usage is TRBV10-3 and J usage is TRBJ1-1; maybe TRBD1 (5 bases). Trimming pared 0 bases from V and 2 bases from J, leaving 10 bases between. The CDR3 covers 15 residues. In germline, CDR1 is ENHRY, CDR2 SYGVKD. The CDR3 loop reads CAISESGGTNTEAFF. In DNA form, the CDR3 reads TGTGCCATCAGTGAGTCCGGGGGGACCAACACTGAAGCTTTCTTT.

This chain connects TRBV6-8 to TRBJ2-7, with D possibly being TRBD1 or TRBD2 (6 bases each). Germline lookup yields CDR1 MNHGY and CDR2 SAAAGT. The CDR3 runs to 15 residues. The V gene lost 2 bases and the J gene lost 0 bases, with 11 bases spanning the gap. CDR3 nucleotide sequence: TGTGCCAGCAGTTACGGGGGGCGGGTCTCCTACGAGCAGTACTTC. This translates into CASSYGGRVSYEQYF.

The V call is TRBV20-1, the J call TRBJ2-1; the match to TRBD2 covers 10 bases. Trimming cost V 6 bases and J 8 bases; bases outside gene matches: 7. CDR3 size: 13 residues. CDR1 is DFQATT and CDR2 is SNEGSKA in the germline V gene (reference sequence). The CDR3 DNA is TGCAGTGCCCATCTAGCGGGAGTCCATGAGCAGTTCTTC. Translating it yields CSAHLAGVHEQFF.

This clonotype was counted many times. CDR3 amino acids: CSASSTVEANYGYTF. The DNA of the CDR3 is TGCAGTGCTAGCTCGACAGTGGAAGCTAACTATGGCTACACCTTC. This chain uses TRBV20-1 with TRBJ1-2, with D possibly matching TRBD1 (5 bases). CDR3 length: 15 amino acids. The germline CDR1 and CDR2 sequences are DFQATT and SNEGSKA (reference sequence). The V end lost 3 bases, the J end lost 0 bases, and 14 bases lay between the germline ends.

This clonotype occurred a few times. V gene TRBV5-1 combines with J gene TRBJ2-2, with 11 nucleotides matching TRBD2. This CDR3 has 15 residues. Trimming cost V 4 bases and J 6 bases; bases outside gene matches: 5. CDR1 is SGHRS, CDR2 YFSETQ, per germline. The CDR3 spells CASSTTSGSAGELFF. The CDR3 DNA reads as TGCGCCAGCAGCACAACTAGCGGGAGCGCCGGGGAGCTGTTTTTT.

The CDR3 nucleotides read TGTGCCAGCAGCTCCCTAGACAGGTTAAGTAACATTCAGTACTTC. Its protein product is CASSSLDRLSNIQYF. This chain links TRBV7-9 with TRBJ2-4, with TRBD1 as a possible D gene (6 bases). CDR1 and CDR2 from the germline V gene are SEHNR and FQNEAQ (reference sequence). V lost 4 bases and J 7 bases, leaving 17 bases between the germline ends. The CDR3 length is 15 residues.

V usage is TRBV15 and J usage is TRBJ1-2; 9 nucleotides line up with TRBD1. The CDR3 runs 17 residues. V lost 5 bases to trimming and J lost 6 bases; unmatched junction nucleotides: 16. Germline-derived CDR1 and CDR2 are LNHNV and YYDKDF (reference sequence). CDR3 region: CATSGGGSWDRADGYTF. CDR3 nucleotide sequence: TGTGCCACCAGCGGAGGAGGCTCCTGGGACAGGGCCGATGGCTACACCTTC.

Only a few counts were recorded for this clonotype. The V and J genes are TRBV7-9 and TRBJ2-1; 8 positions match TRBD1. The CDR3 consists of 16 residues. V shed 5 bases and J 9 bases; nucleotides not matched to a gene: 15. Germline V CDR1 and CDR2: SEHNR, FQNEAQ (reference sequence). The DNA for the CDR3 is TGTGCCAGCAGCCGGGTGACCGGACAGGGAAAGGGTGAGCAGTTCTTC. Protein: CASSRVTGQGKGEQFF.

This clonotype came up many times. This chain connects TRBV12-3 or TRBV12-4 to TRBJ2-1; 7 nucleotides line up with TRBD1. The CDR3 contains 11 residues. V dropped 6 bases and J dropped 12; count of bases not matched to a gene: 5. The CDR3 region is CASRRRQGQFF. CDR3 nucleotide sequence: TGTGCCAGCAGAAGGAGACAGGGGCAGTTCTTC.

This clonotype appeared a few times. The chain uses TRBV20-1 and TRBJ2-1, with TRBD2 matching 7 bases. Germline V gene data show CDR1 as DFQATT and CDR2 as SNEGSKA (reference sequence). The CDR3 is made up of 13 amino acids. The junction had 5 bases not matched to a gene; V was cut back by 6 bases and J by 3 bases. This CDR3 reads CSAPSGFYNEQFF. The CDR3 region has the DNA TGCAGTGCGCCTAGCGGTTTCTACAATGAGCAGTTCTTC.

The CDR3 coding sequence is TGCGCCAGCAGCGGGCGGACAGGTCAAGAGACCCAGTACTTC. It codes for CASSGRTGQETQYF. The chain has TRBV5-1 and TRBJ2-5; 7 bases align to TRBD1. Germline V gives CDR1 SGHRS, CDR2 YFSETQ. The CDR3 runs 14 residues. V gave up 4 bases and J gave up 2 bases; unmatched junction bases: 5.

This clonotype was observed many times. V gene TRBV28 combines with J gene TRBJ1-2, with TRBD1 matching over 10 bases. The CDR3 totals 13 residues. Germline V gene data show CDR1 as MDHEN and CDR2 as SYDVKM. The V gene end was trimmed by 6 bases and the J gene end by 2 bases; junction bases not matched to a gene: 0. The CDR3 spells CASRGQGNYGYTF. The CDR3 DNA is TGTGCCAGCAGGGGACAGGGGAACTATGGCTACACCTTC.

This clonotype was picked up a small number of times. The V and J genes are TRBV29-1 and TRBJ1-1; possibly TRBD1 for D (5 bases). Looked up from germline, CDR1 is SQVTM and CDR2 is ANQGSEA. This CDR3 contains 12 residues. V lost 6 bases and J lost 3, with 11 bases in between. CDR3 coding DNA: TGCAGCGTCGGAGACAGCCACACTGAAGCTTTCTTT. Translation gives CSVGDSHTEAFF.

The chain has TRBV7-3 and TRBJ2-1, with D maybe TRBD2 (5 bases). CDR1 is SGHTA and CDR2 is FQGTGA in the germline V gene. This CDR3 spans 14 amino acids. The V and J ends lost 1 base and 9 bases respectively, with 13 bases between them. CDR3 sequence: CASSLNSLAGEQFF. DNA for the CDR3: TGTGCCAGCAGCTTAAATTCCCTCGCGGGTGAGCAGTTCTTC.

V and J are TRBV5-1 and TRBJ2-7; 11 bases align to TRBD2. Trimming removed 4 bases from V and 7 bases from J; junction bases left unmatched: 10. The CDR3 is 15 amino acids. The germline V gene encodes CDR1 SGHRS and CDR2 YFSETQ. This chain's CDR3 is CASSETSGTWDEQYF. The CDR3 DNA sequence: TGCGCCAGCAGCGAGACTAGCGGGACCTGGGATGAGCAGTACTTC.

This chain uses TRBV7-8 with TRBJ2-1; 11 nucleotides line up with TRBD2. CDR1 is SGHVS and CDR2 is FQNEAQ in the germline V gene. This CDR3 region has 20 residues. The J segment lost 4 bases and the V segment lost 0 bases, leaving 14 bases of the junction unmatched. The chain's CDR3 is CASSLALLPSGGPIYNEQFF. DNA for the CDR3: TGTGCCAGCAGCTTAGCGCTTTTACCTAGCGGGGGGCCGATATACAATGAGCAGTTCTTC.

The chain combines TRBV19 with TRBJ1-2; possibly TRBD1 for D (6 bases). V lost 3 bases to trimming and J lost 8 bases, with 13 bases between them. Germline lookup yields CDR1 LNHDA and CDR2 SQIVND (reference sequence). CDR3 size: 13 residues. CDR3 bases: TGTGCCAGTAGTATGCGGGCAGGGGACGGCTACACCTTC. Protein product: CASSMRAGDGYTF. Complete variable domain (other parts from reference TRBV19 and TRBJ1-2): DGGITQSPKYLFRKEGQNVTLSCEQNLNHDAMYWYRQDPGQGLRLIYYSQIVNDFQKGDIAEGYSVSREKKESFPLTVTSAQKNPTAFYLCASSMRAGDGYTFGSGTRLTVV.

This clonotype was seen a few times. V gene TRBV5-1 combines with J gene TRBJ2-1; D perhaps matches TRBD2 (5 bases). Germline V lookup: CDR1 SGHRS, CDR2 YFSETQ. V was pared by 0 bases and J by 10 bases, with 11 bases between. The CDR3 is 13 amino acids. The CDR3 sequence is CASSLALEGEQFF. The DNA of the CDR3 is TGCGCCAGCAGCTTGGCACTAGAAGGGGAGCAGTTCTTC.

This sequence joins TRBV13 and TRBJ1-6, with D perhaps TRBD1 (5 bases). The germline gives CDR1 PRHDT, CDR2 FYEKMQ (reference sequence). CDR3 size: 15 residues. V shed 2 bases and J shed 7 bases, with 12 bases lying between them. CDR3 residues: CASSLWGDENSPLHF. The CDR3 DNA follows: TGTGCCAGCAGCTTATGGGGGGATGAGAATTCACCCCTCCACTTT.

The chain recombines TRBV5-8 with TRBJ2-5; D possibly corresponds to TRBD1 (6 bases). V lost 4 bases, J lost 9 bases, and 16 bases lay in between. The CDR3 sequence is 13 residues long. Germline V gene lookup returns CDR1 SGHTS and CDR2 YDEGEE. The CDR3, as DNA: TGTGCCAGCAGCGTCGGACAGCCCGAGGCCCAGTACTTC. It translates to CASSVGQPEAQYF.

This clonotype was found many times. V gene TRBV19 combines with J gene TRBJ2-2; D not certain. Looked up from germline, CDR1 is LNHDA and CDR2 is SQIVND (reference sequence). Between the trimmed V and J ends, which lost 3 bases and 0 bases, there was a span of 5 bases. The CDR3 length is 14 residues. The CDR3 region is CASSIGSNTGELFF. The CDR3 coding sequence is TGTGCCAGTAGTATCGGTTCGAACACCGGGGAGCTGTTTTTT.

The chain employs TRBV4-1 and TRBJ1-3; a weak D match, TRBD1 (5 bases). V gave up 4 bases and J gave up 8 bases, with 12 bases separating them. The CDR3 covers 13 residues. Germline CDR1 is MGHRA and CDR2 is YSYEKL. The CDR3 sequence: CASSLGGRHTIYF. The DNA for the CDR3 is TGCGCCAGCAGCCTGGGGGGTCGGCACACCATATATTTT.

This clonotype was seen a handful of times. The J gene is TRBJ2-7, the V gene TRBV5-1, with 11 positions matching TRBD1. CDR3 length equals 16 residues. The germline V gene has CDR1 SGHRS and CDR2 YFSETQ. After removal of 0 bases from V and 1 base from J, the junction contained 3 bases not matched to a gene. As DNA, the CDR3 is TGCGCCAGCAGCTTGGGAGGGACAGGGGGTTCCTACGAGCAGTACTTC. Encoded protein: CASSLGGTGGSYEQYF.

This clonotype was picked up a small number of times. The CDR3 sequence: CASSDRGAYNEQFF. CDR3 DNA sequence: TGTGCCAGCTCTGACCGGGGTGCCTACAATGAGCAGTTCTTC. J is TRBJ2-1 and V is TRBV12-3 or TRBV12-4; possible D gene TRBD2, 5 bases. The CDR3 covers 14 residues. The V end lost 8 bases, the J end lost 2 bases, and 13 bases lay between the germline ends.

The gene calls are TRBV18 and TRBJ2-7, with D unclear. V shed 3 bases and J shed 7 bases, with 16 bases lying between them. Germline CDR1 and CDR2: KGHSH and LQKENI. This CDR3 has 14 amino acids. Here the CDR3 DNA reads TGTGCCAGCTCACCCATTCTTGGTACGTGGGAGCAGTACTTC. It translates to CASSPILGTWEQYF. Full variable domain (missing parts from reference TRBV18 and TRBJ2-7): NAGVMQNPRHLVRRRGQEARLRCSPMKGHSHVYWYRQLPEEGLKFMVYLQKENIIDESGMPKERFSAEFPKEGPSILRIQQVVRGDSAAYFCASSPILGTWEQYFGPGTRLTVT.

The genes are TRBV20-1 and TRBJ2-1; TRBD2 agrees at 13 bases. The CDR3 extends over 19 amino acids. Germline lookup yields CDR1 DFQATT and CDR2 SNEGSKA (reference sequence). Trimming at V came to 0 bases and at J to 0 bases, leaving 8 bases not matched to a gene. CDR3 nucleotides: TGCAGTGCTAGAGATCTGGGACTAGCGGGACCGAGCTCCTACAATGAGCAGTTCTTC. It is translated as CSARDLGLAGPSSYNEQFF.